This T cell receptor (beta chain) came from a study of blood T cell repertoires in COVID-19. As for the study in general: There were acute and convalescent COVID-19 samples, and they came from the United States, Italy and Spain.

Clones were read by immunoSEQ multiplex PCR, and TCRdb kept only the in-frame ones, dropping some. Here the sample spans some 490,000 clones, around nine tenths being singletons. V lost 4 bases and J lost 8, with 14 bases in between. This CDR3 contains 13 residues. Germline CDR1 reads LGHNA; CDR2 reads YNFKEQ. Everyone who took part was roughly 18 to 89 years old, and they came from about two dozen US areas. The chain carries TRBV4-2 and TRBJ1-2; D is perhaps TRBD1 (5 bases). The sample comprised PBMCs or T cells enriched from blood (not recorded which). The clonotype originates from a woman between 55 and 75 years old who had recovered from COVID-19. Here the CDR3 DNA reads TGTGCCAGCAGCCGTTCCGGGACTCAGGGCTACACCTTC. Translating it yields CASSRSGTQGYTF.